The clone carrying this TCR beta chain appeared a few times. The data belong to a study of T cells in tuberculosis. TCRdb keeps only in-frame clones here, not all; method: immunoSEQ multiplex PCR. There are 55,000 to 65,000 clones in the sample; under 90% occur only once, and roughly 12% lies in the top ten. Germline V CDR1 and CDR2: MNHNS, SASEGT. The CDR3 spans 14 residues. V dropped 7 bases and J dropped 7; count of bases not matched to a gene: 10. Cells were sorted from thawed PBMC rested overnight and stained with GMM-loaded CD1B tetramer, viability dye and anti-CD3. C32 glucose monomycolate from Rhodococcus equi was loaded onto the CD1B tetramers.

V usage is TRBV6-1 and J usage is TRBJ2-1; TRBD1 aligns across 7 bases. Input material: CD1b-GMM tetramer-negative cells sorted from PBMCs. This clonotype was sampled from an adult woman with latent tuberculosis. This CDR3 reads CASTRGNRGNEQFF. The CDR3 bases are TGTGCCAGCACAAGGGGGAACAGGGGTAATGAGCAGTTCTTC.